Below are 18 T cell receptor beta chains sequenced from a single sample in a study of radiation and T cells in renal cell carcinoma. Time point specified: blood 2 weeks post-SBRT. As to treatment: 15 Gy SBRT to primary tumor, nephrectomy 4 weeks later. Profiling relied on immunoSEQ multiplex PCR, and the TCRdb table lists in-frame clones only, not all of them. The data contain 95,000 to 150,000 clones, approximately 85% of them singletons. The sequencing used blood, collected from a patient whose treatment included radiotherapy and nephrectomy. The receptors shown here come from a man aged 45-65 years with renal cell carcinoma.

This rearrangement joins TRBV7-2 to TRBJ1-3; TRBD1 aligns across 8 bases. Germline V lookup: CDR1 SGHTA, CDR2 FQGNSA. J was trimmed by 15 bases and V by 3 bases; bases with no gene match: 13. The CDR3 extends over 14 amino acids. Here the CDR3 reads CASSFYGTGGLAYF. The CDR3 bases are TGTGCCAGCAGCTTTTACGGGACAGGAGGCCTGGCATATTTT.

This clone was detected many times. The chain couples TRBV2 to TRBJ2-2; tentative D call: TRBD1 (6 bases). V was cut by 8 bases and J by 5 bases, with 6 bases left in between. Looked up from germline, CDR1 is SNHLY and CDR2 is FYNNEI. This CDR3 contains 11 residues. CDR3 sequence (DNA): TGTGCCAGCCAGGGGACCGGGGAGCTGTTTTTT. It codes for CASQGTGELFF.

The V and J genes are TRBV11-2 and TRBJ2-7; 8 nucleotides line up with TRBD2. V was pared by 6 bases and J by 2 bases, with 6 bases of the junction left unmatched. Germline V gene sequence: CDR1 SGHAT, CDR2 FQNNGV. CDR3 length equals 14 residues. The DNA for the CDR3 is TGTGCCAGCAGACGGGCCGGGGGGGCCTACGAGCAGTACTTC. Translated, it gives CASRRAGGAYEQYF.

This clone has more than one count but fewer than ten. The V gene is TRBV10-3, the J gene TRBJ1-1, with D hard to call. V dropped 3 bases and J dropped 4 bases, with 12 bases sitting between them. Germline CDR1 and CDR2: ENHRY and SYGVKD. CDR3 length: 14 residues. This CDR3 reads CAISENPRGTEAFF. The CDR3 bases are TGTGCCATCAGTGAAAACCCTCGAGGCACTGAAGCTTTCTTT.

In this sample, this clone turned up once. The chain carries TRBV7-2 and TRBJ2-3; D gene uncertain. The CDR3 runs 13 residues. V dropped 4 bases and J dropped 6 bases, with 11 bases sitting between them. CDR1 and CDR2 (germline): SGHTA, FQGNSA. Written as DNA, the CDR3 is TGTGCCAGCAGCTCGGTAGGCTCGGATACGCAGTATTTT. Translating it yields CASSSVGSDTQYF.

The rearrangement links TRBV5-4 to TRBJ2-7; 7 bases line up with TRBD1. V lost 4 bases to trimming and J lost 6 bases; unmatched junction nucleotides: 7. The length of the CDR3 is 13 residues. The germline V gene has CDR1 SGHNT and CDR2 YYREEE (reference sequence). The CDR3 loop reads CASSRDRQGEQYF. In DNA, the CDR3 is TGTGCCAGCAGCCGAGACAGACAGGGCGAGCAGTACTTC.

This chain links TRBV6-6 with TRBJ2-1; 9 positions match TRBD1. Germline loops: CDR1 MNHNY, CDR2 SVGAGI (reference sequence). With 6 bases clipped from V and 7 bases from J, the junction kept 4 bases outside the gene matches. The CDR3 sequence is 13 residues long. CDR3 sequence reads: CASRGDRVNEQFF. Here the CDR3 DNA reads TGTGCCAGCAGGGGGGACAGGGTGAATGAGCAGTTCTTC.

The V gene is TRBV7-2, the J gene TRBJ2-7, with D perhaps TRBD1 or TRBD2 (5 bases each). The ends were cut back, 5 bases at V and 0 bases at J, with 20 bases in the middle. Looked up from germline, CDR1 is SGHTA and CDR2 is FQGNSA. The CDR3 loop spans 17 amino acids. The CDR3 DNA is TGTGCCAGCAGCCGACCAAATACGGGACCGAGCTCCTACGAGCAGTACTTC. Protein: CASSRPNTGPSSYEQYF.

The rearrangement uses TRBV30 and TRBJ2-3; possible D gene TRBD1, 5 bases. The V end was cut by 2 bases, the J end by 2 bases, with 14 bases between. From germline, CDR1 is GTSNPN and CDR2 SVGIG (reference sequence). The CDR3 covers 15 residues. The CDR3 loop is CAWSRRGGDTDTQYF. In DNA, the CDR3 is TGTGCCTGGAGTAGAAGGGGCGGAGACACAGATACGCAGTATTTT.

The chain carries TRBV2 and TRBJ2-1, with TRBD2 matching over 8 bases. The CDR3 extends over 17 amino acids. J was trimmed by 4 bases and V by 6 bases; bases with no gene match: 14. CDR1 is SNHLY, CDR2 FYNNEI, per germline. CDR3 region: CASRMGTGLEHYNEQFF. CDR3 DNA: TGTGCCAGCAGGATGGGAACGGGACTAGAGCATTACAATGAGCAGTTCTTC.

The rearrangement uses TRBV5-1 and TRBJ2-7, with 7 bases fitting TRBD1. Germline CDR1 SGHRS, CDR2 YFSETQ. V shed 5 bases and J 5 bases; nucleotides not matched to a gene: 13. CDR3 length: 15 amino acids. DNA of the CDR3: TGCGCCAGCAGTCCCACATCTTACAGGGGAAACGAGCAGTACTTC. Protein product: CASSPTSYRGNEQYF.

Comments on this clone: A single base is all that separates this from a far larger clone, so a read error is likely. The J gene is TRBJ2-7, the V gene TRBV7-9; D unresolved. In germline, CDR1 is SEHNR, CDR2 FQNEAQ (reference sequence). V lost 2 bases and J lost 2, with 1 base in between. The CDR3 runs to 11 residues. The chain's CDR3 is CASSLTYEQYF. The CDR3 region has the DNA TGTGCCAGCAGCTTAACCTACGAGCAGTACTTC. The whole variable domain, filled in from reference TRBV7-9 and TRBJ2-7, reads DTGVSQNPRHKITKRGQNVTFRCDPISEHNRLYWYRQTLGQGPEFLTYFQNEAQLEKSRLLSDRFSAERPKGSFSTLEIQRTEQGDSAMYLCASSLTYEQYFGPGTRLTVT.

V usage is TRBV5-8 and J usage is TRBJ2-7; 7 nucleotides line up with TRBD1. Germline values: CDR1 SGHTS, CDR2 YDEGEE. Losses at the gene ends were 6 bases for V and 4 bases for J; bases not matched to a gene: 16. The CDR3 extends over 16 amino acids. The chain's CDR3 is CASTSPAVTGPYEQYF. CDR3 sequence (DNA): TGTGCCAGCACCTCCCCCGCCGTGACAGGGCCGTACGAGCAGTACTTC. Full variable domain (outside the CDR3, taken from reference TRBV5-8 and TRBJ2-7): EAGVTQSPTHLIKTRGQQATLRCSPISGHTSVYWYQQALGLGLQFLLWYDEGEERNRGNFPPRFSGRQFPNYSSELNVNALELEDSALYLCASTSPAVTGPYEQYFGPGTRLTVT.

The V call is TRBV5-1, the J call TRBJ2-7, with D maybe TRBD1 (5 bases). The germline V and J ends were trimmed by 0 bases and 4 bases, with 17 bases remaining between them. The CDR3 sequence is 16 residues long. Germline assignment: CDR1 SGHRS and CDR2 YFSETQ. In DNA form, the CDR3 reads TGCGCCAGCAGCTTGGCTGTTGCAGGGATCGGTTACGAGCAGTACTTC. Translating it yields CASSLAVAGIGYEQYF. Full variable domain (rest looked up from reference TRBV5-1 and TRBJ2-7): KAGVTQTPRYLIKTRGQQVTLSCSPISGHRSVSWYQQTPGQGLQFLFEYFSETQRNKGNFPGRFSGRQFSNSRSEMNVSTLELGDSALYLCASSLAVAGIGYEQYFGPGTRLTVT.

The V gene is TRBV5-1, the J gene TRBJ2-7, with 7 bases fitting TRBD2. V was clipped by 4 bases and J by 0 bases; unmatched bases: 4. Germline V CDR1 and CDR2: SGHRS, YFSETQ. The CDR3 loop spans 14 amino acids. CDR3 sequence: CASSPRDYSYEQYF. The CDR3 region has the DNA TGCGCCAGCAGCCCCAGGGACTACTCCTACGAGCAGTACTTC.

V gene TRBV5-4 combines with J gene TRBJ1-2; TRBD1 matches at 8 bases. The junction had 6 bases not matched to a gene; V was cut back by 4 bases and J by 4 bases. Per germline, CDR1 SGHNT and CDR2 YYREEE (reference sequence). CDR3 length equals 14 residues. The CDR3 sequence: CASSRQGSAYGYTF. In DNA, the CDR3 is TGTGCCAGCAGCCGACAGGGGTCGGCCTATGGCTACACCTTC.

The chain uses TRBV7-2 and TRBJ1-1; TRBD1 aligns across 9 bases. The CDR3 totals 19 residues. V trimming: 0 bases; J trimming: 6 bases; junction bases outside the gene matches: 17. Germline V gene lookup returns CDR1 SGHTA and CDR2 FQGNSA. The CDR3 bases are TGTGCCAGCAGCTTAGCCTCCGAACGGGACAGGGTTACCCAGTCTGAAGCTTTCTTT. This sequence encodes CASSLASERDRVTQSEAFF.

The chain joins TRBV28 to TRBJ1-4; 10 nucleotides match TRBD1. The CDR3 length is 15 residues. Germline V gene sequence: CDR1 MDHEN, CDR2 SYDVKM. V shed 3 bases and J 7 bases; nucleotides not matched to a gene: 5. In DNA form, the CDR3 reads TGTGCCAGCAGTTTGCGAGGACAGGGGGGTGAAAAACTGTTTTTT. This gives the protein CASSLRGQGGEKLFF. The whole variable domain, remainder taken from reference TRBV28 and TRBJ1-4, is DVKVTQSSRYLVKRTGEKVFLECVQDMDHENMFWYRQDPGLGLRLIYFSYDVKMKEKGDIPEGYSVSREKKERFSLILESASTNQTSMYLCASSLRGQGGEKLFFGSGTQLSVL.